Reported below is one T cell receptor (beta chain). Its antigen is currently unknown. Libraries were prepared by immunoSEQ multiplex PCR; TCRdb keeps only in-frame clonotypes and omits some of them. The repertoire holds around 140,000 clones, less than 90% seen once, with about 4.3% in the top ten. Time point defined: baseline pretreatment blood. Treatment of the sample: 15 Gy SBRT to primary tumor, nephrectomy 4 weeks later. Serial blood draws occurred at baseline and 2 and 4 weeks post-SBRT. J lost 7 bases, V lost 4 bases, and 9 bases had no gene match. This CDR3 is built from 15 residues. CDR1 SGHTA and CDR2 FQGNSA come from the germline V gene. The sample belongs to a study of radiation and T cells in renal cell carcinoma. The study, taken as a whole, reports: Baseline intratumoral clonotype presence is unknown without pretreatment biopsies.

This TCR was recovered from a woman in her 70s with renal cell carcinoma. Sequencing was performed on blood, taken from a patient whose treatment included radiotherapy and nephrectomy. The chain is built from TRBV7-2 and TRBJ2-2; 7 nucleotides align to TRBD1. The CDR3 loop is CASSYWAGGDGELFF. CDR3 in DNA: TGTGCCAGCAGCTACTGGGCAGGGGGAGACGGGGAGCTGTTTTTT.